The 11 T cell receptor beta chains listed next were all sequenced from one sample in a study of blood T cell repertoires in COVID-19. Method: immunoSEQ multiplex PCR; TCRdb's copy keeps in-frame clones and lacks some. The table records fewer than 250,000 clones, roughly 80% of them present only once. The sequenced sample consisted of peripheral blood. The receptors originated from a woman aged 55-75 years with active or convalescent COVID-19.

The rearrangement uses TRBV27 and TRBJ1-2; no clear D gene. V shed 2 bases and J shed 8 bases, with 12 bases lying between them. Germline V gene sequence: CDR1 MNHEY, CDR2 SMNVEV (reference sequence). The CDR3 spans 13 residues. The CDR3: CASSLTGGTGYTF. The CDR3 region has the DNA TGTGCCAGCAGTTTAACGGGAGGTACCGGCTACACCTTC.

This sequence joins TRBV2 and TRBJ1-1, with unresolved D. Deletions cut 6 bases from V and 1 base from J, with 9 bases between. CDR1 and CDR2 (germline): SNHLY, FYNNEI. The CDR3 spans 13 residues. The CDR3 here is CASRWEENTEAFF. The DNA for the CDR3 is TGTGCCAGCAGATGGGAGGAGAACACTGAAGCTTTCTTT.

The chain links TRBV28 to TRBJ2-1, with TRBD1 identical over 8 bases. The CDR3 is 13 residues long. Germline CDR1 reads MDHEN; CDR2 reads SYDVKM. V trimming: 7 bases; J trimming: 9 bases; junction bases outside the gene matches: 8. This CDR3 reads CASKDRDRGEQFF. DNA for the CDR3: TGTGCCAGCAAGGACAGGGACCGTGGTGAGCAGTTCTTC.

On this clone itself: Distinct nucleotide sequences in the sample also encode this CDR3. The chain links TRBV3-1 (or the pseudogene TRBV3-2) to TRBJ2-1; 11 bases agree with TRBD2. Germline CDR1 reads LGHDT; CDR2 reads YNNKEL (reference sequence). J was trimmed by 2 bases and V by 4 bases; bases with no gene match: 1. The CDR3 runs to 15 residues. The CDR3 bases are TGTGCCAGCAGCCGACTAGCGGGAACCTACAATGAGCAGTTCTTC. This translates into CASSRLAGTYNEQFF.

This chain joins TRBV14 and TRBJ2-1, with 8 bases lining up with TRBD2. Trimming took 4 bases from V and 9 from J; bases not matched to a gene: 11. This CDR3 is built from 15 residues. Germline values: CDR1 SGHDN, CDR2 FVKESK. The CDR3 is CASSPSGRRYGEQFF. In DNA form, the CDR3 reads TGTGCCAGCAGCCCAAGCGGGAGAAGGTATGGTGAGCAGTTCTTC.

The V and J genes are TRBV3-1 (or the pseudogene TRBV3-2) and TRBJ1-6; TRBD1 matches at 10 bases. Germline trimming cut 3 bases from V and 9 bases from J; bases unmatched to any gene: 5. Germline V gene sequence: CDR1 LGHDT, CDR2 YNNKEL (reference sequence). The CDR3 runs to 15 residues. CDR3 sequence: CASSHFRDRGSPLHF. The CDR3 DNA is TGTGCCAGCAGCCACTTCCGGGACAGGGGTTCACCCCTCCACTTT.

The rearrangement links TRBV23-1 to TRBJ1-2; weak D call: TRBD1 (5 bases). TRBV23-1 is an ORF, with its function uncertain. The V gene lost 2 bases and the J gene lost 5 bases, with 12 bases spanning the gap. The CDR3 loop spans 14 amino acids. The CDR3: CASSQPRDSYGYTF. The CDR3 DNA reads as TGCGCCAGCAGTCAACCCCGGGACTCTTATGGCTACACCTTC.

The rearrangement joins TRBV5-1 to TRBJ2-7; TRBD1 aligns across 7 bases. This CDR3 spans 15 amino acids. Germline CDR1 SGHRS, CDR2 YFSETQ. V dropped 0 bases and J dropped 2; count of bases not matched to a gene: 5. The CDR3 nucleotides read TGCGCCAGCAGCTTGGCGGCAGGGGGAACCTACGAGCAGTACTTC. Protein product: CASSLAAGGTYEQYF.

J is TRBJ2-3 and V is TRBV5-1, with D possibly being TRBD2 (5 bases). The CDR3 spans 15 residues. Germline values: CDR1 SGHRS, CDR2 YFSETQ. V lost 0 bases to trimming and J lost 6 bases, with 14 bases between them. CDR3 in amino acids: CASSLVGLAPDTQYF. CDR3 DNA: TGCGCCAGCAGCTTGGTCGGACTGGCCCCGGATACGCAGTATTTT. The whole variable domain, filled in from reference TRBV5-1 and TRBJ2-3, reads KAGVTQTPRYLIKTRGQQVTLSCSPISGHRSVSWYQQTPGQGLQFLFEYFSETQRNKGNFPGRFSGRQFSNSRSEMNVSTLELGDSALYLCASSLVGLAPDTQYFGPGTRLTVL.

About this clone itself: The junction departs from germline at one end; a sequencing error may be responsible. V and J are TRBV6-5 and TRBJ1-1, with D perhaps TRBD1 (6 bases). The CDR3 sequence is 13 residues long. Germline loops: CDR1 MNHEY, CDR2 SVGAGI. The CDR3 sequence: CASSYNRDNTLLF. Here the CDR3 DNA reads TGTGCCAGCAGTTACAACCGGGACAACACCCTCCTTTTT.

A single count supports this clone. The chain employs TRBV11-2 and TRBJ2-7, with TRBD1 matching over 9 bases. There are 15 residues in the CDR3. The J segment lost 3 bases and the V segment lost 3 bases, leaving 6 bases of the junction unmatched. The V gene's germline CDR1 is SGHAT and CDR2 FQNNGV. The CDR3 DNA is TGTGCCAGCAGCTTTGGACAGGGGCTAGTCTACGAGCAGTACTTC. Translation gives CASSFGQGLVYEQYF.